This TCR beta chain was sequenced for a study of T cells expressing NK-cell markers. Note on this clonotype: Its antigen is unidentified.

TCRdb processed the 5' RACE reads again and assigns one entry to each CDR3 protein, with no DNA. The sample is made up of about 430,000 distinct CDR3 sequences, and the top ten hold under 1.5% of it. The CDR3 is made up of 16 amino acids. Germline V gene data show CDR1 as SEHNR and CDR2 as FQNEAQ (reference sequence). Study-wide findings and caveats: Dominant NKG2C+ clonotype frequencies of roughly 1.0-7.0% of CD8+ T cells were measured in about 6 donors.

V gene TRBV7-9 combines with J gene TRBJ2-1. The receptor was isolated from a woman in her 50s in good health. Source material: blood T cells: a sorted CD56 or NKG2C T cell subset, CD4+ or CD8+ T cells, or bulk PBMC T cells (not recorded which). The CDR3 is CASSPPPQSSYNEQFF.